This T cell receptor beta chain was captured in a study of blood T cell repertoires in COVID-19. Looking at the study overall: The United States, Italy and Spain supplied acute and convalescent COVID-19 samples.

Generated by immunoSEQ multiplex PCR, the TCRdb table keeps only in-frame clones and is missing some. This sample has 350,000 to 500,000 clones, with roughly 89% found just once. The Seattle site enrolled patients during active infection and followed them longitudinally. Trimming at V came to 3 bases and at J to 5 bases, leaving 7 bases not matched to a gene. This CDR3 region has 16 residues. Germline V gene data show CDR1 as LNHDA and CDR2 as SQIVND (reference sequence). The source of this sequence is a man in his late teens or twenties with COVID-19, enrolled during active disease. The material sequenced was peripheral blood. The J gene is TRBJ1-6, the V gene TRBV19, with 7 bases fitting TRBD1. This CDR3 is CASSIWIQGDNSPLHF. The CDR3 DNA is TGTGCCAGTAGTATTTGGATTCAGGGGGATAATTCACCCCTCCACTTT.